The source of this T cell receptor beta chain is a study of blood T cell repertoires in COVID-19. The overall study: From the United States, Italy and Spain came samples of acute and convalescent COVID-19.

The J segment lost 5 bases and the V segment lost 2 bases, leaving 4 bases of the junction unmatched. This CDR3 has 14 residues. From germline, CDR1 is SGHTA and CDR2 FQGNSA. Authors' methods: For nucleated cells, counts were estimated from reference gene primer amplification. The table came from immunoSEQ multiplex PCR; TCRdb's copy has only in-frame clones and leaves some out. That table furnishes V, J and clone size, whereas the DNA furnished D and trimming. Of around 40,000 clones detected, 70% to 90% appear once; the ten largest clones hold roughly 5%. This chain uses TRBV7-2 with TRBJ2-3; TRBD2 aligns across 7 bases. The sequencing input was peripheral blood. This clonotype was sampled from a man aged 60 to 69 with COVID-19, enrolled during active disease. Written as DNA, the CDR3 is TGTGCCAGCAGCTTACTAGCGGTCCGAGATACGCAGTATTTT. Protein: CASSLLAVRDTQYF.